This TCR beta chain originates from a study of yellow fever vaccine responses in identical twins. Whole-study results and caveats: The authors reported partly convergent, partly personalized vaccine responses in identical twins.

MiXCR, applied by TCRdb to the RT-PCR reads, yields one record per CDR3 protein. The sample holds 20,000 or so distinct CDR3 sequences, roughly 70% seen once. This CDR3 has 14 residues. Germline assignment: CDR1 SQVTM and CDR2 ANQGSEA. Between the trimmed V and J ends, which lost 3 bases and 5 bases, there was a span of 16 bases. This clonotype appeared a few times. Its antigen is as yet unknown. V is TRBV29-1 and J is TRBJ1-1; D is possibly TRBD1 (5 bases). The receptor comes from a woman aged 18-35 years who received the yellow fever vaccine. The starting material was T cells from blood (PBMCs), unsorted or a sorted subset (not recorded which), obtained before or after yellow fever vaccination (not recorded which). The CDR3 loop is CSVDVQALKTEAFF. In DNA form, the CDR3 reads TGCAGCGTTGACGTACAGGCCCTTAAGACTGAAGCTTTCTTT.